Listed below are T cell receptor beta chains from one sample, sequenced in a study of OX40 agonist ivuxolimab in advanced cancers. The table came from immunoSEQ multiplex PCR; TCRdb's copy has only in-frame clones and leaves some out. The table lists 15,000 to 20,000 clones, around 86% of them singletons. Specimen: CD4+ or CD8+ T cells sorted from blood, collected in a trial of the OX40 agonist ivuxolimab. The source is an adult with an advanced solid tumor such as melanoma, head and neck, liver or kidney cancer. Each CDR3 is given with its conserved first and last residue. The D gene is left open where the match is weak. Rows may omit the clone size; those that give it use once, few, many or a size class.

>-|TRBV21-1|TRBJ2-1|-
TGTGCCAGCAGCAAAGAGGGGGCCAGCTCCTACAATGAGCAGTTCTTC
CASSKEGASSYNEQFF
>-|TRBV27|TRBJ2-3|-
TGTGCCAGCAGACCCCATATTCTGGTACTTAGGGACCCGGTAACAGATACGCAGTATTTT
CASRPHILVLRDPVTDTQYF
>TRBD2|TRBV14|TRBJ2-7|-
TGTGCCAGCAGCCAAGGAGTGGACGGGAGGCTCCCCTACGAGCAGTACTTC
CASSQGVDGRLPYEQYF
>-|TRBV6-5|TRBJ1-6|-
TGTGCCAGCAGTTACGCCACGGACACAGGGTCGGCCCTCCACTTT
CASSYATDTGSALHF
>TRBD2|TRBV29-1|TRBJ2-7|-
TGCAGCGTTATGGGACTAGCGCGAGGCCCCTACGAGCAGTACTTC
CSVMGLARGPYEQYF
>TRBD1|TRBV15|TRBJ2-1|-
TGTGCCACCAGCAGGTGGGACAGGGGGCGGAGAAATGAGCAGTTCTTC
CATSRWDRGRRNEQFF
>TRBD2|TRBV10-3|TRBJ2-7|-
TGTGCCATCAGTGAGTCGTTGGTAGCGGGAGTTTACGAGCAGTACTTC
CAISESLVAGVYEQYF
>-|TRBV15|TRBJ1-1|-
TGTGCCACCAGCAGAGAACGGGGAGGTACTGAAGCTTTCTTT
CATSRERGGTEAFF
>-|TRBV28|TRBJ1-1|once
TGTGCCAGCAGAGGGCAGGGAAAGAACACTGAAGCTTTCTTT
CASRGQGKNTEAFF
>TRBD1|TRBV7-9|TRBJ2-7|-
TGTGCCAGCAGTCACCGGGACAGGAGCTCCTACGAGCAGTACTTC
CASSHRDRSSYEQYF
>-|TRBV29-1|TRBJ2-3|-
TGCAGCGTAGAGGGTCTAGATACGCAGTATTTT
CSVEGLDTQYF